This TCR beta chain stems from a study of shared clonotypes between healthy human individuals. Study-level findings and limits: What naive subsets generally showed was a larger estimated richness than memory subsets showed.

As for this clone: The antigen is undetermined.

This CDR3 spans 15 amino acids. Investigators spread the genomic DNA of each subset evenly over several immunoSEQ plates. The table came from immunoSEQ multiplex PCR; TCRdb's copy has only in-frame clones and leaves some out. The profile covers hundreds of thousands of clones, with about 80% appearing a single time and around 2% taken by the ten largest. The sequence derives from a woman younger than 45 in good health. Sequencing was done on a sample of memory CD4+ T cells sorted from blood. The subset was: CD45RA-negative fraction. The chain combines TRBV21-1 with TRBJ1-5; the listed D gene, TRBD1, was not tested against the DNA. TRBV21-1 counts as a pseudogene. CDR3 nucleotide sequence: TGTGCCAGCAGCAAAGAAGGAGGGGGCTGTCAGCCCCAGCATTTT. Its protein is CASSKEGGGCQPQHF.